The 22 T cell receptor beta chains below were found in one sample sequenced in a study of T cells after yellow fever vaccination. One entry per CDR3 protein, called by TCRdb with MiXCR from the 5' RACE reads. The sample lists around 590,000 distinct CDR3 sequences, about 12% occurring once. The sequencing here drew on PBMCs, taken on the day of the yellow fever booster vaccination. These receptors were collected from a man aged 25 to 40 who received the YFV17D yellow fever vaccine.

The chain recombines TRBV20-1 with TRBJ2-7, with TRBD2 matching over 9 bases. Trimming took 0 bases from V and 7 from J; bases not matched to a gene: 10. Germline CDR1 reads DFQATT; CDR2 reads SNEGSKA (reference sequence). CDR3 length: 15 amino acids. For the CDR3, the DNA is TGCAGTGCTAGAGATCCGGGCGGGAGGGGGTTAGAGCAGTACTTC. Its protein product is CSARDPGGRGLEQYF.

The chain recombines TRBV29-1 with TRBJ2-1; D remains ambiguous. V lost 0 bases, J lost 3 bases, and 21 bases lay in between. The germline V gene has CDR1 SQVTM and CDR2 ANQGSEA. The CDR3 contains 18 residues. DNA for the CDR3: TGCAGCGTTGAAGAGAGATCCTCCCGGCTGAAAAACTACAATGAGCAGTTCTTC. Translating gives CSVEERSSRLKNYNEQFF.

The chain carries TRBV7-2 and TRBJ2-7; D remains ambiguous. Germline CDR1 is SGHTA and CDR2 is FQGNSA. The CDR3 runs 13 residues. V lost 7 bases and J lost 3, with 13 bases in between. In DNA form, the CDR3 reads TGTGCCAGCACCAAGGCACGGAACTACGAGCAGTACTTC. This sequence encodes CASTKARNYEQYF. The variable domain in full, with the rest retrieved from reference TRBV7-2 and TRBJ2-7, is GAGVSQSPSNKVTEKGKDVELRCDPISGHTALYWYRQSLGQGLEFLIYFQGNSAPDKSGLPSDRFSAERTGGSVSTLTIQRTQQEDSAVYLCASTKARNYEQYFGPGTRLTVT.

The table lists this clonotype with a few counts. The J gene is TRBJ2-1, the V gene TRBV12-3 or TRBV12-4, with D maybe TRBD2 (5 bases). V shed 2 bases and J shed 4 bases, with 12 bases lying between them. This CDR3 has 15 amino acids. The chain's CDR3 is CASSLRRLTYNEQFF. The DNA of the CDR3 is TGTGCCAGCAGTTTAAGGAGACTAACATACAATGAGCAGTTCTTC.

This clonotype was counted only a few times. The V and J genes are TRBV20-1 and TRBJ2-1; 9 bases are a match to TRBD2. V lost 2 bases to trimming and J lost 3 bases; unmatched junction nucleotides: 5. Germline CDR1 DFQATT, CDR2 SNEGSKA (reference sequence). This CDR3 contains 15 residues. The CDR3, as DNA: TGCAGTGCTAGAATGCGGGAGGGCCTCTACAATGAGCAGTTCTTC. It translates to CSARMREGLYNEQFF.

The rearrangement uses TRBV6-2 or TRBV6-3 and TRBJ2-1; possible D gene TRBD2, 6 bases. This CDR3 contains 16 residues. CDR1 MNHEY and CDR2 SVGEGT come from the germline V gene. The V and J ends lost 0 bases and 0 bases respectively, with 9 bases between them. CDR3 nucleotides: TGTGCCAGCAGTTACTCGCGACTAGTCTCCTACAATGAGCAGTTCTTC. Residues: CASSYSRLVSYNEQFF.

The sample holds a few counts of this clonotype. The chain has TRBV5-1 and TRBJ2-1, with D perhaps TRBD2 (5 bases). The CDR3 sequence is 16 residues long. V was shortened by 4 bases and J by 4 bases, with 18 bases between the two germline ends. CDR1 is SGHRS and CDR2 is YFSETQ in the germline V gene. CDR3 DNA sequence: TGCGCCAGCAGCATGGAGGTTGCGACACCATACAATGAGCAGTTCTTC. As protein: CASSMEVATPYNEQFF.

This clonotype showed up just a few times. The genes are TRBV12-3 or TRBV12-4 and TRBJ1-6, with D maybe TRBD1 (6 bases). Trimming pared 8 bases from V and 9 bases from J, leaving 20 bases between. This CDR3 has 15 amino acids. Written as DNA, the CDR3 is TGTGCCAGCGGGCCCGGGGACATAGGAAGTTCACCCCTCCACTTT. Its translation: CASGPGDIGSSPLHF.

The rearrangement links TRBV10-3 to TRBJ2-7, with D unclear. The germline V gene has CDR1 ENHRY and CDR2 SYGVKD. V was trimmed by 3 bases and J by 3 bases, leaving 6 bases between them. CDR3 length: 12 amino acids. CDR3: CAISDPYYEQYF. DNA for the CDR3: TGTGCCATCAGTGACCCCTACTACGAGCAGTACTTC.

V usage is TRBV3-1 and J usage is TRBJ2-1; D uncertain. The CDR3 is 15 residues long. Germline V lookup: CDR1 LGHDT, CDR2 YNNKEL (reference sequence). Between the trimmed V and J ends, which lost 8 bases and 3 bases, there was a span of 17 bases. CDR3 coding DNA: TGTGCCAGCGGATCGCTCTTGGGCCTCTACAATGAGCAGTTCTTC. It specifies CASGSLLGLYNEQFF.

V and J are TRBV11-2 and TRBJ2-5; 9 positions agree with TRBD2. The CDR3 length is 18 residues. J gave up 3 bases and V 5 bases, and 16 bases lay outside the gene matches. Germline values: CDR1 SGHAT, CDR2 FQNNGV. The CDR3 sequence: CASSAPPSSGIKKETQYF. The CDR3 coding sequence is TGTGCCAGCAGCGCACCACCCTCTAGCGGGATAAAGAAAGAGACCCAGTACTTC.

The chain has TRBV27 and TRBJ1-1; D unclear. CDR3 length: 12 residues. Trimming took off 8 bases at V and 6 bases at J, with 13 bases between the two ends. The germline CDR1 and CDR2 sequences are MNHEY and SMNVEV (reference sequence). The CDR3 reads CASLDNFAEAFF. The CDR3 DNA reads TGTGCCAGCCTTGACAACTTCGCTGAAGCTTTCTTT.

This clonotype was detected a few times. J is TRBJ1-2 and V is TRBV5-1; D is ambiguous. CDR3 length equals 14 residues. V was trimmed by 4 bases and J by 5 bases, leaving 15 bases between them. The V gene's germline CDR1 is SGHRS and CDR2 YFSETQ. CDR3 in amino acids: CASSPDEVSYGYTF. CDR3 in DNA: TGCGCCAGCAGCCCAGATGAAGTGTCGTATGGCTACACCTTC.

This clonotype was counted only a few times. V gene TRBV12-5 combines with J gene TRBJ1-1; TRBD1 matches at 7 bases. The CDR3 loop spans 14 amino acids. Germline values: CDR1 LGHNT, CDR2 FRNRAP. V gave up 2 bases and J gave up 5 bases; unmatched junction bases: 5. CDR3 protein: CASGLTGVGTEAFF. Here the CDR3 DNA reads TGTGCTAGTGGTTTGACAGGGGTAGGAACTGAAGCTTTCTTT. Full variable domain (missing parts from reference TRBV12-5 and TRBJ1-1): DARVTQTPRHKVTEMGQEVTMRCQPILGHNTVFWYRQTMMQGLELLAYFRNRAPLDDSGMPKDRFSAEMPDATLATLKIQPSEPRDSAVYFCASGLTGVGTEAFFGQGTRLTVV.

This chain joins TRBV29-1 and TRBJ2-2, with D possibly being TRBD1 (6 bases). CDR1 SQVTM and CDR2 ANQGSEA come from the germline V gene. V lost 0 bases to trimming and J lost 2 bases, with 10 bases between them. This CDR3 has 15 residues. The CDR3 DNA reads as TGCAGCGTTGAAGATGGGACAACCAACACCGGGGAGCTGTTTTTT. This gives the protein CSVEDGTTNTGELFF.

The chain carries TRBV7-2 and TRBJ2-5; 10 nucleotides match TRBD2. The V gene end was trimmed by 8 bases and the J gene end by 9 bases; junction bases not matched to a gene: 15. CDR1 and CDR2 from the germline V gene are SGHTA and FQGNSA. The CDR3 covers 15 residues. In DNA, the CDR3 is TGTGCCAGCTCGTGGACTAGCGGACCCCTAGGGTCCCAGTACTTC. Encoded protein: CASSWTSGPLGSQYF.

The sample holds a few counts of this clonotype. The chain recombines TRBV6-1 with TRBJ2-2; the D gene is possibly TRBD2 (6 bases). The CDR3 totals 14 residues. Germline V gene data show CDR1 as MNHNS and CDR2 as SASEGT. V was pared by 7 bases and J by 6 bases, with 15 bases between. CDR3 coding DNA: TGTGCCAGCACGCCCCCCGGGGGAGCCGGGGAGCTGTTTTTT. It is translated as CASTPPGGAGELFF.

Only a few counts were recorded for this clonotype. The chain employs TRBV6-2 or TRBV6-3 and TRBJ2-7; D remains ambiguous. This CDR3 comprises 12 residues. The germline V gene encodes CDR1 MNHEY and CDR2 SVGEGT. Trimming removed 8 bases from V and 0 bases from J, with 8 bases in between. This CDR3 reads CASVGNSYEQYF. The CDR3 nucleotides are TGTGCCAGCGTCGGTAACTCCTACGAGCAGTACTTC.

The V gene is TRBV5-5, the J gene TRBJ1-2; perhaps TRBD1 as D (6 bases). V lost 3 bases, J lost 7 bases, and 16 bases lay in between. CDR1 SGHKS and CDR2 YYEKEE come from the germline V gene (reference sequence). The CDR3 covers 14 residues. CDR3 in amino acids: CASSSPDSGGGYTF. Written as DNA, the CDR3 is TGTGCCAGCAGCTCCCCGGACAGCGGTGGTGGCTACACCTTC.

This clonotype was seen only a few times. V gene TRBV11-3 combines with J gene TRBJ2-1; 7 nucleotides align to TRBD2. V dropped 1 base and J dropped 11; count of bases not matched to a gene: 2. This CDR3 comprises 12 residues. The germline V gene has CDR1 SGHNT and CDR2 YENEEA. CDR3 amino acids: CASSLGGGQQFF. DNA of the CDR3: TGTGCCAGCAGCTTAGGCGGGGGACAGCAGTTCTTC.

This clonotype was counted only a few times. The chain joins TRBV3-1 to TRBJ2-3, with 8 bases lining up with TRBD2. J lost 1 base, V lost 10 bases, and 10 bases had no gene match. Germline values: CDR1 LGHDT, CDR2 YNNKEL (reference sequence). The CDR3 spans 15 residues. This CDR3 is CATLGPGLGTDTQYF. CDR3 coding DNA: TGTGCCACCCTGGGACCGGGACTAGGCACAGATACGCAGTATTTT.

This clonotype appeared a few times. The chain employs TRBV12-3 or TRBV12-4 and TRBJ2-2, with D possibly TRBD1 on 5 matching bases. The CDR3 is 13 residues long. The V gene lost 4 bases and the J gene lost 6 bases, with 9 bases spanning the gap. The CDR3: CASSSRGPGELFF. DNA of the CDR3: TGTGCCAGCAGTTCTAGGGGTCCCGGGGAGCTGTTTTTT.